This T cell receptor (beta chain) is from a study of blood T cell repertoires in COVID-19. On the study more broadly: The origin of the acute and convalescent COVID-19 samples was the United States, Italy and Spain. T cells, B-cell-depleted T cells, or PBMCs provided the cDNA or gDNA that served as material.

In the authors' methods: From reference gene primer amplification, estimates of nucleated cell counts were derived. Sequencing used immunoSEQ multiplex PCR; TCRdb keeps in-frame clones, though not all of them. The V and J calls and clone size were taken over from that table, and D and trimming were inferred from the DNA. The repertoire includes more than 400,000 clones, 80% to 90% of them detected once, and approximately 3.4% sits in the top ten. There are a few counts of this clone. V was pared by 5 bases and J by 3 bases, with 14 bases between. The CDR3 contains 14 residues. Germline CDR1 MNHEY, CDR2 SMNVEV (reference sequence).

This chain connects TRBV27 to TRBJ2-7, with D possibly TRBD1 on 6 matching bases. The sample consisted of peripheral blood. This TCR was sampled from a human donor in a cohort sampled during active COVID-19. The CDR3 loop is CASSPGQILYEQYF. The CDR3 DNA reads as TGTGCCAGCAGTCCCGGACAGATCCTCTACGAGCAGTACTTC.